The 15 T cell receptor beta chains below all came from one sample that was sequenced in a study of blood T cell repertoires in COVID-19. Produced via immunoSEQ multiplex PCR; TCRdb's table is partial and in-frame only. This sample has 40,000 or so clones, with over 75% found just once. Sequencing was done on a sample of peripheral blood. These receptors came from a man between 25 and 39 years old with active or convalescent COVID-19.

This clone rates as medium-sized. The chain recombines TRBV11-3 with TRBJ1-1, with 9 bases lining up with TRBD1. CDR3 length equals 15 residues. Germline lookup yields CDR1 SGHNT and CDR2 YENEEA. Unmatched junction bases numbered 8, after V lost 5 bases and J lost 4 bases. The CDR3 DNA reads TGTGCCAGCAGCACTACCGGACAGGGGATCACTGAAGCTTTCTTT. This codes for CASSTTGQGITEAFF.

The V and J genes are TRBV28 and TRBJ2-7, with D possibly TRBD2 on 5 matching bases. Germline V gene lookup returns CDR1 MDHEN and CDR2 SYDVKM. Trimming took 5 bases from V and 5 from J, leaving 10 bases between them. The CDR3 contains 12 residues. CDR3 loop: CASSMRSDEQYF. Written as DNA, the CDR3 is TGTGCCAGCAGTATGCGTAGCGACGAGCAGTACTTC.

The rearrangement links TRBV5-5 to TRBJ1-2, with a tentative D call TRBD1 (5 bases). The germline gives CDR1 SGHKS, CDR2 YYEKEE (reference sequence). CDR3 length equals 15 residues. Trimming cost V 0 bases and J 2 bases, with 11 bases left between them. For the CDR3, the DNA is TGTGCCAGCAGCTTGGAGGGGTTATCGAACTATGGCTACACCTTC. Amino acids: CASSLEGLSNYGYTF.

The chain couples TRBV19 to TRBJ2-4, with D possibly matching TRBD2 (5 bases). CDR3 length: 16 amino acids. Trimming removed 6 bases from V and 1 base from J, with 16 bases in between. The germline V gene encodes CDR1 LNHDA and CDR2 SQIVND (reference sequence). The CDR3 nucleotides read TGTGCCAGTAGAATTGGAGGTAGTTCGGCCAAAAACATTCAGTACTTC. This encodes CASRIGGSSAKNIQYF.

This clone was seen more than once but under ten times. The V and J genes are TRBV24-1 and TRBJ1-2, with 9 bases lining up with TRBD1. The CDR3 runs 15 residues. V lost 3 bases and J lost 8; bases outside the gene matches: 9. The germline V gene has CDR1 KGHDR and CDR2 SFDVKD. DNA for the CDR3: TGTGCCACCAGTGATCCTACCGGGACAGGGAAAGGCTACACCTTC. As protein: CATSDPTGTGKGYTF.

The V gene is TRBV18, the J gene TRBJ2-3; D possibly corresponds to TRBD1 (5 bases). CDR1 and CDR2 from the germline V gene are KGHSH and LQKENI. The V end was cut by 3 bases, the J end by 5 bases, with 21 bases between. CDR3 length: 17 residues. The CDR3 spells CASSPPSLGVEGDTQYF. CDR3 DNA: TGTGCCAGCTCACCCCCCTCATTAGGGGTAGAAGGAGATACGCAGTATTTT.

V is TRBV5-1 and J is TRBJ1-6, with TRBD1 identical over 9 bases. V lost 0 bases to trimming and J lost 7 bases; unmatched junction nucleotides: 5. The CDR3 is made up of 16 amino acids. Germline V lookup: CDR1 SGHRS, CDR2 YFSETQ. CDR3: CASSLVHGTGNSPLHF. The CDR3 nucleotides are TGCGCCAGCAGCTTGGTCCATGGGACAGGGAATTCACCCCTCCACTTT.

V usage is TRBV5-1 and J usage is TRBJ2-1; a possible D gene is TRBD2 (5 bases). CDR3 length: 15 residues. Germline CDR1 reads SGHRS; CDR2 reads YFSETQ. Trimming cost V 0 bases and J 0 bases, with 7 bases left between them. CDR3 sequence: CASSLGADSYNEQFF. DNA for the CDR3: TGCGCCAGCAGCTTGGGAGCGGACTCCTACAATGAGCAGTTCTTC.

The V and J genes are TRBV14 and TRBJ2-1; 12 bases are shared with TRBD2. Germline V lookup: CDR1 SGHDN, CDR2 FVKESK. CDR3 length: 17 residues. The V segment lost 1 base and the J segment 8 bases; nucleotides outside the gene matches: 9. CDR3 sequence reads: CASSQATSGSRVDEQFF. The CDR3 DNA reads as TGTGCCAGCAGCCAAGCGACTAGCGGGAGTAGGGTAGATGAGCAGTTCTTC.

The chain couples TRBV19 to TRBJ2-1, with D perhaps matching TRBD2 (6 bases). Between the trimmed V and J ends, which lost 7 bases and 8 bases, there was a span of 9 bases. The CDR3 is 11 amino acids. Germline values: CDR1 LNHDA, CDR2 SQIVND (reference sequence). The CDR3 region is CASKRRDEQFF. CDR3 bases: TGTGCCAGTAAGAGGAGGGATGAGCAGTTCTTC.

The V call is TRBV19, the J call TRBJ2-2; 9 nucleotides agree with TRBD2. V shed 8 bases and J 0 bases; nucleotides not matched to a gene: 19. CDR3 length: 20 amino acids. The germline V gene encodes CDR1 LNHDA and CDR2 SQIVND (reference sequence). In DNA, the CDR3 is TGTGCCAGTCGAACCCGGGGGGAGGCTAGCGGGGATACGAACACCGGGGAGCTGTTTTTT. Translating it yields CASRTRGEASGDTNTGELFF.

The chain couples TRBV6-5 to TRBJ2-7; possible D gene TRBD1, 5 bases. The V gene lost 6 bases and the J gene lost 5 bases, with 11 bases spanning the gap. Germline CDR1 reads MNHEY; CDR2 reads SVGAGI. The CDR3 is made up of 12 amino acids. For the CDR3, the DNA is TGTGCCAGCAGGGGGCAGGGAAACGAGCAGTACTTC. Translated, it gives CASRGQGNEQYF.

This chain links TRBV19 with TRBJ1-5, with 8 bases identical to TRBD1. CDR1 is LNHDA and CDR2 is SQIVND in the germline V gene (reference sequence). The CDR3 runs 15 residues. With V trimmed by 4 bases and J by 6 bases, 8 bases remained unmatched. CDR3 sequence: CASSTDRVEGQPQHF. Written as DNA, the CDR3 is TGTGCCAGTAGTACGGACAGGGTGGAGGGTCAGCCCCAGCATTTT.

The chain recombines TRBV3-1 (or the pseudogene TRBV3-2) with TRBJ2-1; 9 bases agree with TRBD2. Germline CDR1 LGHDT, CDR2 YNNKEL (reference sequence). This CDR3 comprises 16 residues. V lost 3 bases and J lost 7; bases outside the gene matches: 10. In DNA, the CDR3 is TGTGCCAGCAGCCAGTTTAGCGGGGGTCTTTTGAATGAGCAGTTCTTC. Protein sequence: CASSQFSGGLLNEQFF.

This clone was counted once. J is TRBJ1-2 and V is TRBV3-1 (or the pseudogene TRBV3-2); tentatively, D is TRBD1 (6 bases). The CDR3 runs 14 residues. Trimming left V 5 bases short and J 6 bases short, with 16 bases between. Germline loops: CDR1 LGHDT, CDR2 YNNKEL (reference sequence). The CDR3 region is CASSTTGLGDGYTF. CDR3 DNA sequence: TGTGCCAGCAGCACGACAGGCCTTGGGGATGGCTACACCTTC.